This TCR beta chain was recorded in a study of technical replicates of blood from a few donors. Sequencing was performed with immunoSEQ multiplex PCR; in TCRdb, only in-frame clones are kept and a portion is missing. Of 70,000 to 80,000 clones listed, around 92% are singletons. This TCR was sampled from a human donor in good health. Some clones in this sample may be carry-over from other donors' samples. Specimen: T cells isolated from PBMCs.

CDR3 in DNA: TGTGCCTGGAGTAGGACAGGGCTCCAAGAGACCCAGTACTTC. Protein: CAWSRTGLQETQYF. V and J are TRBV30 and TRBJ2-5, with 8 bases that match TRBD1. V lost 2 bases, J lost 1 base, and 3 bases stayed unmatched. The CDR3 covers 14 residues. Germline V CDR1 and CDR2: GTSNPN, SVGIG (reference sequence).